These T cell receptor beta chains were read from a single sample in a study of cytomegalovirus exposure and HLA in healthy donors. Sequencing was performed with immunoSEQ multiplex PCR; in TCRdb, only in-frame clones are kept and a portion is missing. Of 200,000 to 300,000 clones in the sample, about 90% were seen once. Sequencing input: PBMCs. These receptor sequences come from a man aged 18 to 30 in good health and CMV-seropositive. The CDR3 runs from the conserved cysteine through the conserved F or W. The order of the fields is J gene, clone size, D gene, V gene, CDR3 DNA, CDR3 protein. The D gene is left open where the match is weak. Not all rows give a size; the values are once, few, many and, for expanded clones, a class.

>TRBJ2-1|-|-|TRBV18
TGTGCCAGCTCACCTCGCCCCTCGGGGATCTATGAGCAGTTCTTC
CASSPRPSGIYEQFF
>TRBJ1-3|-|-|TRBV6-1
TGTGCCAGCAGTGAAGATTGGGGTCCTGGAAACACCATATATTTT
CASSEDWGPGNTIYF
>TRBJ2-7|-|-|TRBV25-1
TGTGCCAGCAGTATTGGGACATCCTACGAGCAGTACTTC
CASSIGTSYEQYF
>TRBJ2-3|-|-|TRBV29-1
TGCAGCGCCGGACATTATAGCACAGATACGCAGTATTTT
CSAGHYSTDTQYF
>TRBJ2-1|-|-|TRBV5-4
TGTGCCAGCAGCTTCGGGACGGTGAACAATGAGCAGTTCTTC
CASSFGTVNNEQFF
>TRBJ2-7|once|-|TRBV7-9
TGTGCCAGCAGCGGACGGGGTTGGTCGGAAAGCTCCTACGAGCAGTACTTC
CASSGRGWSESSYEQYF
>TRBJ1-1|-|TRBD1|TRBV27
TGTGCCAGCAGGGGACAGGGAAGCGCTGAAGCTTTCTTT
CASRGQGSAEAFF
>TRBJ1-1|-|-|TRBV30
TGTGCCTGGAGTCCCCGAGCTATCAGAATGAACACTGAAGCTTTCTTT
CAWSPRAIRMNTEAFF
>TRBJ2-7|-|-|TRBV6-5
TGTGCCAGCAGGAACCGAGGGGCAAGCGGCGAGCAGTACTTC
CASRNRGASGEQYF
>TRBJ2-2|once|-|TRBV6-5
TGTGCCAGTCGAAGGGGGGGACGAGGGGCCGGGGAGCTGTTTTTT
CASRRGGRGAGELFF
>TRBJ1-5|-|-|TRBV7-8
TGTGCCAGCAGCTTAGAGAATAACGGCAATCAGCCCCAGCATTTT
CASSLENNGNQPQHF
>TRBJ1-1|-|-|TRBV7-2
TGTGCCAGCAGCCTATATGGGGAGAACACTGAAGCTTTCTTT
CASSLYGENTEAFF
>TRBJ2-7|-|TRBD2|TRBV13
TGTGCCAGCAGCTTAGCTCCGCTAGCGGGAGGCGAGCAGTACTTC
CASSLAPLAGGEQYF
>TRBJ2-1|-|-|TRBV2
TGTGCCAGCAGTGAATCAGGCGGAACCTACAATGAGCAGTTCTTC
CASSESGGTYNEQFF
>TRBJ1-2|-|-|TRBV6-5
TGTGTCACAGCCTCAGTGGACAATGGTCGGGGTGGCTACACCTTC
CVTASVDNGRGGYTF
>TRBJ2-4|-|-|TRBV6-6
TGTGCCAGCAGTAGTAGACAGTCGGCCCCCAAAAACATTCAGTACTTC
CASSSRQSAPKNIQYF
>TRBJ2-1|-|TRBD2|TRBV6-1
TGTGCCAGCATAGGAGCGGGAGGGCCATTGAATGAGCAGTTCTTC
CASIGAGGPLNEQFF
>TRBJ1-3|-|-|TRBV5-1
TGCGCCAGCAGGGAGGGTGAAAACACCATATATTTT
CASREGENTIYF
>TRBJ2-7|-|-|TRBV27
TGTGCCAGCAGTTTATCGGGGGCGCGTTTCGAGCAGTACTTC
CASSLSGARFEQYF
>TRBJ2-1|-|-|TRBV9
TGTGCCAGCAGCGTAGGTGCTCCTACCTACAATGAGCAGTTCTTC
CASSVGAPTYNEQFF
>TRBJ2-5|-|-|TRBV7-7
TGTGCCAGCAGCCTCGGAGGGGGCGTGAGGGAGACCCAGTACTTC
CASSLGGGVRETQYF
>TRBJ2-5|-|-|TRBV5-6
TGTGCCAGCAGCCTTAATAGAAGGGGAGAGACCCAGTACTTC
CASSLNRRGETQYF
>TRBJ2-3|-|-|TRBV7-6
TGTGCCAGCAGCTTTGGGTCGGGAGTTGGCGTTGCGCAGTATTTT
CASSFGSGVGVAQYF
>TRBJ2-5|-|TRBD1|TRBV9
TGTGCCAGCAGCCCCCAAGGGACAGGGCAAGAGACCCAGTACTTC
CASSPQGTGQETQYF
>TRBJ1-2|-|-|TRBV5-1
TGCGCCAGCAGCTATGGGGGTAACTATGGCTACACCTTC
CASSYGGNYGYTF
>TRBJ1-1|few|TRBD1|TRBV28
TGTGCCAGCAAGGACAGGGGGAGAAGTGAAGCTTTCTTT
CASKDRGRSEAFF
>TRBJ2-1|-|-|TRBV7-9
TGTGCCAGCAGCCATGGTTTGAATGAGCAGTTCTTC
CASSHGLNEQFF
>TRBJ2-5|-|-|TRBV28
TGTGCCAGCAGTACCAGAGAGACCCAGTACTTC
CASSTRETQYF
>TRBJ1-5|-|-|TRBV19
TGTGCCAGTAGTATAGCGTGGGGATACAATCAGCCCCAGCATTTT
CASSIAWGYNQPQHF
>TRBJ1-2|-|-|TRBV6-6
TGTGCCAGCAGTTACTCGAAACGGGTGGGTGGAGGCTACACCTTC
CASSYSKRVGGGYTF
>TRBJ2-1|once|TRBD2|TRBV7-9
TGTGCCAGCAGCCCTAGCGGGAGGGCCTCCTACAATGAGCAGTTCTTC
CASSPSGRASYNEQFF
>TRBJ1-1|-|TRBD1|TRBV5-1
TGCGCCAGCAGCCCGAGACAGGGTCGGGCGAACACTGAAGCTTTCTTT
CASSPRQGRANTEAFF
>TRBJ2-7|few|TRBD1|TRBV2
TGTGCCAGCACGGTGGGAAAGGGGGCCGAGCAGTACTTC
CASTVGKGAEQYF
>TRBJ1-5|-|-|TRBV2
TGTGCCAGCAGTGATCCGGGAAAAAGCAATCAGCCCCAGCATTTT
CASSDPGKSNQPQHF
>TRBJ2-7|-|TRBD2|TRBV27
TGTGCCAGCAGTTTTGGACTAGCGGGAGCCGGGTACGAGCAGTACTTC
CASSFGLAGAGYEQYF
>TRBJ1-2|few|-|TRBV4-1
TGCGCCAGCAGCCAAGCGGGCGGAGTTAACTATGGCTACACCTTC
CASSQAGGVNYGYTF
>TRBJ2-2|-|-|TRBV30
TGTGCCTGGGGACTTACCACCGGGGAGCTGTTTTTT
CAWGLTTGELFF
>TRBJ2-5|-|TRBD2|TRBV28
TGTGCCAGCAGAGCGGAGGGGAGGGGGACCCAGTACTTC
CASRAEGRGTQYF
>TRBJ1-1|-|-|TRBV19
TGTGCCAGTAGTATGACTAGGGAGAGGACTGAAGCTTTCTTT
CASSMTRERTEAFF
>TRBJ2-7|once|-|TRBV7-9
TGTGCCAGCAGCATAGAACAGGGTGGCTACGAGCAGTACTTC
CASSIEQGGYEQYF
>TRBJ2-7|few|TRBD1|TRBV29-1
TGCAGCGGAGGGACAGGGGATGGAGGAGAGCAGTACTTC
CSGGTGDGGEQYF
>TRBJ2-7|-|TRBD1|TRBV4-1
TGCGCCAGCAGAACCAACAGGGGAGACTACGAGCAGTACTTC
CASRTNRGDYEQYF
>TRBJ1-2|-|TRBD1|TRBV5-4
TGTGCCAGCAGCGTGGACAGGGTTATGGATGGCTACACCTTC
CASSVDRVMDGYTF
>TRBJ2-1|-|TRBD1|TRBV27
TGTGCCAGCAGCCCGACCGGGACAGGGTTTTCCCCCTCCTACAATGAGCAGTTCTTC
CASSPTGTGFSPSYNEQFF
>TRBJ1-5|few|-|TRBV18
TGTGCCAGCTCTCCGGCCGGGGGTAATCAGCCCCAGCATTTT
CASSPAGGNQPQHF